What follows describes a single TCR beta chain. What this receptor recognizes is not known. Per-base qualities were not stored, and no clone one base away is much larger. TCRbeta CDR3 regions were amplified from genomic DNA using the immunoSEQ Assay, a bias-controlled multiplex PCR. Processing in the source paper ran as follows. Within the assay, amplification of reference gene primers was used to estimate how many nucleated cells each sample contained. To quantify the absolute abundance of each unique TCRbeta CDR3 rearrangement, sequence reads were collapsed and filtered. For each sample, productive Simpson clonality was calculated by taking the square root of Simpson's diversity index across productive rearrangements. TCRdb carries this immuneACCESS record with in-frame sequences only. Its versions omit some clonotypes, under half of them owing to an unresolved V gene in the studies checked, with the rest unexplained. V, J and clone size reflect that table, while D and trimming were determined from the DNA. Present in this sample are about 210,000 clones, around 86% of which were seen just once. Jointly, the top ten make up more than 8.5% of the sample.

This entry comes from a study of blood T cell repertoires in COVID-19 (TCRdb year 2020). Background on the whole study: Collaborator samples came from the United States, Italy and Spain and covered acute and convalescent phases of COVID-19. The samples were drawn from the first 160 participants of the ongoing ImmuneRACE study and from 1,254 subjects provided by 6 global collaborators. The repertoires were made available in a free public database intended to serve as a resource for research on the immune response to SARS-CoV-2. The material from the prospective study consisted of cDNA or gDNA derived from T cells, B-cell-depleted T cells, or PBMCs. Where HLA class I and class II types were available, the types were taken from metadata supplied by the sample provider, not from assay-based typing. The sample metadata nearly always contained a de-identified subject ID, COVID-19 status, age in years and sex. Subjects who had been exposed to COVID-19, were actively infected with it, or had recovered from it provided the deeply sampled blood TCRbeta repertoires that made up the dataset.

The CDR3, cysteine through phenylalanine, is 16 amino acids long. Left in the record is the CDR3 DNA by itself, 48 bases read in frame from the first base. The CDR1 and CDR2 encoded by the germline V gene are SGHRS and YFSETQ. Trimming costs V 0 bases and J 0 bases, and their ends lie 10 bases apart. What the study reported, not specific to this receptor: Clinical and demographic metadata were provided uncurated, with the amount varying by source and participant.

Participants in the prospective study were enrolled through a virtual design, were aged roughly 18 to 100 years, and lived in under 25 United States geographic areas. In the prospective study, cohorts were assigned on the basis of participant-reported clinical history obtained from a screening survey and a study questionnaire. In the prospective study, whole blood, serum and a nasopharyngeal or oropharyngeal swab were collected from each participant by mobile phlebotomists. Additional blood draws and questionnaires over an approximately two-month period could optionally be provided by prospective study participants. Before DNA extraction, prospective study blood samples were shipped either frozen or at room temperature.

This clonotype was sampled from a woman in her forties or fifties with acute COVID-19. Sample: PBMCs or T cells enriched from blood (not recorded which). The chain is made from TRBV5-1 and TRBJ1-3; TRBD1 could be the D gene, as 6 bases match. Here the CDR3 is given as CASSLAGDISGNTIYF. The nucleotide sequence reads as follows: TGCGCCAGCAGCTTGGCTGGGGACATCTCTGGAAACACCATATATTTT.